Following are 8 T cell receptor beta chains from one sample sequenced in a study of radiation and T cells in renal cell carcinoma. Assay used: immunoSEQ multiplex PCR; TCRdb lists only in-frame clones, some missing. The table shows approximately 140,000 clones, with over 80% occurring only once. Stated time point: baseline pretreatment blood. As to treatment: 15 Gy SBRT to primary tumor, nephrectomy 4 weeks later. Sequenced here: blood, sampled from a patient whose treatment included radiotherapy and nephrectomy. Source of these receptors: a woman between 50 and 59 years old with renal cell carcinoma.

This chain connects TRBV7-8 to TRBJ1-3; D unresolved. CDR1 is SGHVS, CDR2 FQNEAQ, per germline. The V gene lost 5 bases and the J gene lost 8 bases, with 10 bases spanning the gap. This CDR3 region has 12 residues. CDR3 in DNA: TGTGCCAGCAGCACCTTTGAGGACACCATATATTTT. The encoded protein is CASSTFEDTIYF.

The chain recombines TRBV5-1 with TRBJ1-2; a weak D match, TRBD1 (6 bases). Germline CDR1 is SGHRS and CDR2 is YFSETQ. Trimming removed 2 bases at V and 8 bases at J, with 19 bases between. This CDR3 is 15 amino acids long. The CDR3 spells CASSLPGGNLRGYTF. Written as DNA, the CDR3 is TGCGCCAGCAGCTTACCGGGGGGCAATCTCAGAGGCTACACCTTC.

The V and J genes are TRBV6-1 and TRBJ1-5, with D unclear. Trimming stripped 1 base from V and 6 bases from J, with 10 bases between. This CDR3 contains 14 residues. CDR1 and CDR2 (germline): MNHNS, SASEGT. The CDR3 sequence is CASSEGPQIQPQHF. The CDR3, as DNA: TGTGCCAGCAGTGAAGGACCTCAGATTCAGCCCCAGCATTTT.

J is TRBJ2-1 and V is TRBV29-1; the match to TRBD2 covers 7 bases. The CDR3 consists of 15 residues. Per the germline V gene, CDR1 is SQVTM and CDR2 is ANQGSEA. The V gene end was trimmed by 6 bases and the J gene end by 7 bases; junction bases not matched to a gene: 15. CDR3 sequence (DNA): TGCAGCGTAATGAGAGCGTCCCCCGGGAGGAATGAGCAGTTCTTC. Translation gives CSVMRASPGRNEQFF.

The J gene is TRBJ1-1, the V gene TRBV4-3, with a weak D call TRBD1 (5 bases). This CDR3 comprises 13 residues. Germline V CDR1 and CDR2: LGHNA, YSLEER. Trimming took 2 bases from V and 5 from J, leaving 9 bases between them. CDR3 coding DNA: TGCGCCAGCAGCCAACTACAGGAGACTGAAGCTTTCTTT. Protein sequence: CASSQLQETEAFF.

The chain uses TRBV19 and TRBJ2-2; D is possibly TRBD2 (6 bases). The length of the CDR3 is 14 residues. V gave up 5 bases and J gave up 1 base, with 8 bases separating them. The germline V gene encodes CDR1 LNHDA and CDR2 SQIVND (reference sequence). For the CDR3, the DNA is TGTGCCAGTAGTTTCGGGGGGAACACCGGGGAGCTGTTTTTT. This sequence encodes CASSFGGNTGELFF.

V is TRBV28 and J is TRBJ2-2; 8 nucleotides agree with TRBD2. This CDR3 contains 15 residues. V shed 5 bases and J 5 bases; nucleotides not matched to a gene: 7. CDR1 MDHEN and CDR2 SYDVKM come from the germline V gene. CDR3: CASSPPSGGTGELFF. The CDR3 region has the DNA TGTGCCAGCAGTCCTCCCAGCGGGGGTACCGGGGAGCTGTTTTTT.

DNA of the CDR3: TGCGCCAGCAGCCCGAACACGGCGAACACTGAAGCTTTCTTT. This codes for CASSPNTANTEAFF. V and J are TRBV5-1 and TRBJ1-1; D not certain. Looked up from germline, CDR1 is SGHRS and CDR2 is YFSETQ. V lost 4 bases to trimming and J lost 1 base, with 11 bases between them. There are 14 residues in the CDR3.